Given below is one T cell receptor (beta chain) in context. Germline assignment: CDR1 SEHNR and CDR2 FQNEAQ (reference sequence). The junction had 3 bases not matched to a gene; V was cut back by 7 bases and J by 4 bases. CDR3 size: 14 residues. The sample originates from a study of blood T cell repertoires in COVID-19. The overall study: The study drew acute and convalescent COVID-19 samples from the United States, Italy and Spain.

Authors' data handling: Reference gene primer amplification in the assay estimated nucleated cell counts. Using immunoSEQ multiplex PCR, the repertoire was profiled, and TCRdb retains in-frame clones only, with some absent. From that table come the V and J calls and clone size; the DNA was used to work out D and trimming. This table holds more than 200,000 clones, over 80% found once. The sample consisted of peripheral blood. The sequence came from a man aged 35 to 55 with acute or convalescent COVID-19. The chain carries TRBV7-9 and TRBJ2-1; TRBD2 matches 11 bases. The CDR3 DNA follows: TGTGCCAGCACCGGGACTAGCGGTTACAATGAGCAGTTCTTC. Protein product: CASTGTSGYNEQFF. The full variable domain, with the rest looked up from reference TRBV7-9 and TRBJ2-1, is DTGVSQNPRHKITKRGQNVTFRCDPISEHNRLYWYRQTLGQGPEFLTYFQNEAQLEKSRLLSDRFSAERPKGSFSTLEIQRTEQGDSAMYLCASTGTSGYNEQFFGPGTRLTVL.